The rows below give T cell receptor beta chains drawn from one sample of a study of OX40 agonist ivuxolimab in advanced cancers. Profiling relied on immunoSEQ multiplex PCR, and the TCRdb table lists in-frame clones only, not all of them. The sample lists 50,000 to 60,000 clones, under 90% occurring once. This specimen consisted of CD4+ or CD8+ T cells sorted from blood, obtained in a trial of the OX40 agonist ivuxolimab. The receptors stem from an adult with an advanced solid tumor such as melanoma, head and neck, liver or kidney cancer. The CDR3 runs from the conserved cysteine through the conserved F or W. D genes are given only for firm matches. Some rows mark clone size as missing; the rest say once, few, many or name a class of expanded clone.

once	TRBJ1-2	.	TRBV14	CASSRTAYYGYTF	TGTGCCAGCAGCCGGACCGCCTACTATGGCTACACCTTC
.	TRBJ2-5	.	TRBV7-8	CASSHTIRTQETQYF	TGTGCCAGCAGTCACACTATACGTACCCAAGAGACCCAGTACTTC
.	TRBJ1-3	.	TRBV14	CASSTLGGLPGNTIYF	TGTGCCAGCAGCACCCTAGGGGGGCTACCTGGAAACACCATATATTTT
.	TRBJ2-1	TRBD2	TRBV7-3	CASSLPGRAGEQFF	TGTGCCAGCAGCTTACCAGGGAGGGCCGGTGAGCAGTTCTTC
.	TRBJ1-5	.	TRBV5-1	CASSVDSANQPQHF	TGCGCCAGCAGCGTGGACAGTGCCAATCAGCCCCAGCATTTT
.	TRBJ2-1	TRBD2	TRBV10-1	CASSEPGRSGEQFF	TGCGCCAGCAGTGAGCCCGGGAGGAGCGGTGAGCAGTTCTTC
.	TRBJ2-1	TRBD2	TRBV7-6	CASSPGLAGVGNEQFF	TGTGCCAGCTCGCCGGGACTAGCGGGGGTCGGGAATGAGCAGTTCTTC
.	TRBJ1-2	.	TRBV29-1	CSVEDWAWDF	TGCAGCGTTGAAGATTGGGCCTGGGACTTC
.	TRBJ1-4	.	TRBV7-2	CASSQPSGSIGKLFF	TGTGCCAGCTCTCAGCCAAGCGGCTCAATCGGAAAACTGTTTTTT
.	TRBJ1-6	TRBD1	TRBV5-4	CASSWGTGNYSPLHF	TGTGCCAGCAGCTGGGGGACAGGGAATTATTCACCCCTCCACTTT
.	TRBJ2-5	TRBD1	TRBV11-2	CASSLGSTGAETQYF	TGTGCCAGCAGCTTAGGGTCCACAGGGGCCGAGACCCAGTACTTC
.	TRBJ1-1	.	TRBV25-1	CASSGTRNTEAFF	TGTGCCAGCAGTGGAACACGTAACACTGAAGCTTTCTTT
.	TRBJ2-1	.	TRBV11-3	CASSFMRDLWNEQFF	TGTGCCAGCAGCTTCATGCGGGACCTCTGGAATGAGCAGTTCTTC
.	TRBJ1-1	.	TRBV5-1	CASSRGTPNEAFF	TGCGCCAGCAGCCGAGGGACACCCAATGAAGCTTTCTTT
.	TRBJ2-7	.	TRBV30	CAWSFLGANYEQYF	TGTGCCTGGAGCTTTTTGGGCGCCAACTACGAGCAGTACTTC
.	TRBJ2-5	.	TRBV6-1	CASSRKWADAETQYF	TGTGCCAGCAGTCGAAAGTGGGCCGATGCAGAGACCCAGTACTTC
.	TRBJ1-2	.	TRBV7-8	CASSPPRAGVGDYGYTF	TGTGCCAGCAGCCCACCACGGGCAGGGGTGGGCGACTATGGCTACACCTTC
.	TRBJ1-2	.	TRBV27	CASSLDGIYGYTF	TGTGCCAGCAGTTTAGATGGGATTTATGGCTACACCTTC
.	TRBJ1-2	.	TRBV29-1	CSDARTTNYGYTF	TGCAGCGACGCGCGGACGACTAACTATGGCTACACCTTC
.	TRBJ2-5	.	TRBV15	CATSRDMVSTQYF	TGTGCCACCAGCAGAGACATGGTATCGACCCAGTACTTC
.	TRBJ2-1	.	TRBV5-1	CASSSTGDYGQFF	TGCGCCAGCAGCTCGACCGGGGATTATGGGCAGTTCTTC
.	TRBJ2-1	.	TRBV4-2	CASSQVGGSNEQFF	TGTGCCAGCAGCCAAGTTGGAGGGTCCAATGAGCAGTTCTTC
.	TRBJ2-2	.	TRBV5-4	CASSLSTGGDGELFF	TGTGCCAGCAGCTTGAGCACAGGGGGGGACGGGGAGCTGTTTTTT
.	TRBJ2-1	TRBD2	TRBV15	CATSLAGGPFNEQFF	TGTGCCACCAGCCTAGCGGGAGGGCCGTTTAATGAGCAGTTCTTC
.	TRBJ2-4	.	TRBV27	CASSLQGIGAKNIQYF	TGTGCCAGCAGTTTACAAGGGATAGGGGCTAAAAACATTCAGTACTTC
.	TRBJ1-1	.	TRBV5-1	CASSWDTPNTEAFF	TGCGCCAGCAGCTGGGACACGCCGAACACTGAAGCTTTCTTT
.	TRBJ1-6	.	TRBV7-8	CASSLGLNSPLHF	TGTGCCAGCAGCTTAGGGCTGAATTCACCCCTCCACTTT
.	TRBJ1-3	.	TRBV10-2	CASSESAGISGNTIYF	TGCGCCAGCAGTGAGTCGGCAGGGATCTCTGGAAACACCATATATTTT
once	TRBJ2-2	TRBD2	TRBV9	CASSVGVAGYHGTGELFF	TGTGCCAGCAGCGTAGGAGTAGCGGGATATCATGGCACCGGGGAGCTGTTTTTT
.	TRBJ2-1	TRBD2	TRBV18	CASSRASGTSYNEQFF	TGTGCCAGCTCCCGGGCTAGCGGGACCTCCTACAATGAGCAGTTCTTC
.	TRBJ2-5	.	TRBV9	CASSDRTAEGTQYF	TGTGCCAGCAGCGACCGGACCGCCGAAGGGACCCAGTACTTC
.	TRBJ2-7	.	TRBV6-1	CASSEVQASYEQYF	TGTGCCAGCAGTGAAGTCCAGGCCTCCTACGAGCAGTACTTC
.	TRBJ2-3	TRBD2	TRBV6-5	CASRRTSGRTDTQYF	TGTGCCAGCAGAAGGACTAGCGGACGCACAGATACGCAGTATTTT
.	TRBJ1-2	.	TRBV5-6	CASSLTSNYGYTF	TGTGCCAGCAGCCTGACTTCTAACTATGGCTACACCTTC
once	TRBJ2-2	.	TRBV7-7	CASSAGTHTGELFF	TGTGCTAGCAGCGCAGGGACCCACACCGGGGAGCTGTTTTTT
.	TRBJ1-2	.	TRBV5-1	CASSKDPGIANYGYTF	TGCGCCAGCAGCAAGGACCCGGGGATAGCTAACTATGGCTACACCTTC
once	TRBJ1-4	TRBD1	TRBV18	CASSLTGGGEKLFF	TGTGCCAGCTCACTGACAGGGGGCGGTGAAAAACTGTTTTTT
.	TRBJ2-1	TRBD2	TRBV29-1	CSAPGLATSYNEQFF	TGCAGCGCCCCGGGACTAGCGACGAGCTACAATGAGCAGTTCTTC
.	TRBJ2-7	TRBD1	TRBV5-1	CASSQGTGYEQYF	TGCGCCAGCAGCCAAGGGACAGGATACGAGCAGTACTTC
.	TRBJ2-1	TRBD1	TRBV7-9	CASSPADRVHNEQFF	TGTGCCAGCAGCCCCGCGGACAGGGTACACAATGAGCAGTTCTTC
.	TRBJ2-2	.	TRBV5-1	CASSAGLQNTGELFF	TGCGCCAGCAGCGCGGGACTGCAGAACACCGGGGAGCTGTTTTTT
.	TRBJ1-2	.	TRBV11-2	CASSLDPKYGYTF	TGTGCCAGCAGCTTAGATCCTAAGTATGGCTACACCTTC
once	TRBJ1-3	.	TRBV4-1	CASSQPGVLSGNTIYF	TGCGCCAGCAGCCAACCAGGGGTTCTCTCTGGAAACACCATATATTTT
once	TRBJ1-2	TRBD1	TRBV28	CASSLGQAFYGYTF	TGTGCCAGCAGTTTGGGACAGGCCTTCTATGGCTACACCTTC
.	TRBJ2-2	TRBD1	TRBV28	CASSPLDRETGELFF	TGTGCCAGCAGTCCTCTTGACAGGGAAACCGGGGAGCTGTTTTTT
few	TRBJ2-1	.	TRBV6-1	CASSASHPSLNEQFF	TGTGCCAGCAGTGCTAGCCACCCTAGCCTCAATGAGCAGTTCTTC
.	TRBJ2-7	TRBD2	TRBV6-5	CASSYAGTSGAEQYF	TGTGCCAGCAGTTACGCCGGGACTAGCGGGGCCGAGCAGTACTTC
once	TRBJ2-3	TRBD2	TRBV6-1	CASSGQRGGWGTDTQYF	TGTGCCAGCAGTGGGCAGCGGGGGGGCTGGGGCACAGATACGCAGTATTTT
once	TRBJ1-2	TRBD1	TRBV7-3	CASSPDRVASGTYGYTF	TGTGCCAGCAGCCCCGACAGGGTAGCCTCCGGAACCTATGGCTACACCTTC
.	TRBJ2-7	TRBD1	TRBV15	CATKGQGLYEQYF	TGTGCCACCAAGGGACAGGGGCTTTACGAGCAGTACTTC
.	TRBJ1-2	.	TRBV6-6	CASSYGGAEGYTF	TGTGCCAGCAGTTACGGGGGGGCGGAGGGCTACACCTTC